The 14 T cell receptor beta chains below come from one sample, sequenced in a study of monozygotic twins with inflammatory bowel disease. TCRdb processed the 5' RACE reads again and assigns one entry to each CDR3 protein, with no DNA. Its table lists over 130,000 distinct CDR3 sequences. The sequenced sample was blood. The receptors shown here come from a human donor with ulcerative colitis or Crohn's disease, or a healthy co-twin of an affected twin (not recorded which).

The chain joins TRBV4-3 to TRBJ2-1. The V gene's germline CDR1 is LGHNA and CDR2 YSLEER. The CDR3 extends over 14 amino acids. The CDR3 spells CASSTQVGGDEQFF.

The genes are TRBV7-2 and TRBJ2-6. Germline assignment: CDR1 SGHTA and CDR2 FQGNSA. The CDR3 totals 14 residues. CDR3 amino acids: CASSFFEASSVLTF.

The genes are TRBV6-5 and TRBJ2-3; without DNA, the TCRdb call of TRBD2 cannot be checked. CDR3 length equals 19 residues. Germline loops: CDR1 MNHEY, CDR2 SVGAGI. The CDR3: CASSYRPGTSGGATDTQYF.

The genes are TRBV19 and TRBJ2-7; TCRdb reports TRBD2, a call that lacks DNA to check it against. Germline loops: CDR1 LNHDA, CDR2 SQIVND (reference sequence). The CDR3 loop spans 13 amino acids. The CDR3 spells CASSISPIYEQYF. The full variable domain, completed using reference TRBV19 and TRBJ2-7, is DGGITQSPKYLFRKEGQNVTLSCEQNLNHDAMYWYRQDPGQGLRLIYYSQIVNDFQKGDIAEGYSVSREKKESFPLTVTSAQKNPTAFYLCASSISPIYEQYFGPGTRLTVT.

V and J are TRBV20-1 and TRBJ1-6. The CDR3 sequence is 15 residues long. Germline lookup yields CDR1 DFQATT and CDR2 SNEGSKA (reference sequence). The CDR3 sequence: CSPPEGPHYNSPLHF.

The CDR3: CASSARTANEQFF. The chain employs TRBV6-2 or TRBV6-3 and TRBJ2-1; checking the TCRdb D call of TRBD1 is not possible without DNA. CDR1 is MNHEY, CDR2 SVGEGT, per germline. There are 13 residues in the CDR3.

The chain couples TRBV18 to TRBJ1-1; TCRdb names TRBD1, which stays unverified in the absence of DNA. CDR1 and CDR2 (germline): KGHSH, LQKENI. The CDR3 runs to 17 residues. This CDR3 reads CASSPGWTGPMNTEAFF.

CDR3 loop: CSASSGGGFTDTQYF. The chain carries TRBV20-1 and TRBJ2-3; TCRdb's assignment of TRBD2 cannot be checked, as there is no DNA. Germline V CDR1 and CDR2: DFQATT, SNEGSKA (reference sequence). This CDR3 is built from 15 residues.

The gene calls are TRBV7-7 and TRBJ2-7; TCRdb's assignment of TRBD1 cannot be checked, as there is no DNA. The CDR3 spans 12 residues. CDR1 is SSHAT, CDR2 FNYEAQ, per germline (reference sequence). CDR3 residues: CASSSGTAPQYF.

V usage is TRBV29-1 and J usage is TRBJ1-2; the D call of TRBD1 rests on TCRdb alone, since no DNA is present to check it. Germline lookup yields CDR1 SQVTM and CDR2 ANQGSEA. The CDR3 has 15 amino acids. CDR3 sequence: CSVGGPPPALYGYTF.

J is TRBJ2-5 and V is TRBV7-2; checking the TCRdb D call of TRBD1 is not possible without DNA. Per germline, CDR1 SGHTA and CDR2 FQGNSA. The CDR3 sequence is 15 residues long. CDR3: CASSLDAGRGETQYF.

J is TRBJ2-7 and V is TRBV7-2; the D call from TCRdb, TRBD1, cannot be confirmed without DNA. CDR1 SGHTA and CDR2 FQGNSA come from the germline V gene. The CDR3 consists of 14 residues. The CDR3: CASSRGSFSYEQYF.

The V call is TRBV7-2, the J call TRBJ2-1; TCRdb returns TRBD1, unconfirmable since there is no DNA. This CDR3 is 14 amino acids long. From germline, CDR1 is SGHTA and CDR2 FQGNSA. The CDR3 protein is CASSYTAGVNEQFF.

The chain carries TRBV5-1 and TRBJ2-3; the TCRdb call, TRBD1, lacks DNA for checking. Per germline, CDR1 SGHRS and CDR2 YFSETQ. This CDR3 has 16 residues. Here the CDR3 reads CASSLESGGSTDTQYF.